This T cell receptor beta chain was obtained from a study of tumor-infiltrating lymphocytes in primary liver carcinoma. Study as a whole: Donors had hepatocellular carcinoma or combined HCC and intrahepatic cholangiocarcinoma. With diameters of roughly 4 to 11 cm, tumors were stage T1-T3 N0M0. Study-level results: Tumor region pairs showed greater overlap than either tumor-adjacent or tumor-blood pairs did.

This clonotype occurred once. Its specificity is unknown. A primer matching the constant region was used to make TCR beta cDNA from 500 to 650 ng of total RNA. Slightly modified ARM-PCR, run as three nested multiplex PCR rounds, produced the TCR beta libraries. In TCRdb, the multiplex PCR reads were re-called with MiXCR into one record per CDR3 protein. The data contain approximately 300,000 distinct CDR3 sequences, approximately 65% of them singletons. Germline DNA was also extracted, with blood RNA taken from unsorted whole blood. Patients were treatment-naive with chronic HBV infection. The sequence derives from a man in his forties with primary liver carcinoma and hepatitis B virus infection. The sequencing sample was made of peripheral blood.

The CDR3 loop reads CSASETLNEQFF. The CDR3, as DNA: TGCAGTGCTAGTGAAACTTTAAATGAGCAGTTCTTC. The gene calls are TRBV20-1 and TRBJ2-1; D unclear. The V gene's germline CDR1 is DFQATT and CDR2 SNEGSKA (reference sequence). The ends were cut back, 3 bases at V and 7 bases at J, with 10 bases in the middle. The CDR3 has 12 residues.